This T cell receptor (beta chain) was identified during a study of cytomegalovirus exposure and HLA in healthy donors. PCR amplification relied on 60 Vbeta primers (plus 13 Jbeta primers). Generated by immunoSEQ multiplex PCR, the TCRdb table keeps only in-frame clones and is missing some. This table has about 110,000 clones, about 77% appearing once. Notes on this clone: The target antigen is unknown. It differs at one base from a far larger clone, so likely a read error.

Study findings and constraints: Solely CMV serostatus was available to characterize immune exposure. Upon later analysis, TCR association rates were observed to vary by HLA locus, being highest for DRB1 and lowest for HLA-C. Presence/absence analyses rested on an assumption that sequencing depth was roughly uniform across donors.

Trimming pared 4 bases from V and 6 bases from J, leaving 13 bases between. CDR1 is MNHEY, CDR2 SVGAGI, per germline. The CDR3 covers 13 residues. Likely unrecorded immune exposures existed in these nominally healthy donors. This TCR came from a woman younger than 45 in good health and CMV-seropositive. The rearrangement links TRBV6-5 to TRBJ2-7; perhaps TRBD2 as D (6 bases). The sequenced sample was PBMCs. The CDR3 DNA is TGTGCCAGCAGTTTCGGGGGTTCGGCCGAGCAGTACTTC. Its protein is CASSFGGSAEQYF.